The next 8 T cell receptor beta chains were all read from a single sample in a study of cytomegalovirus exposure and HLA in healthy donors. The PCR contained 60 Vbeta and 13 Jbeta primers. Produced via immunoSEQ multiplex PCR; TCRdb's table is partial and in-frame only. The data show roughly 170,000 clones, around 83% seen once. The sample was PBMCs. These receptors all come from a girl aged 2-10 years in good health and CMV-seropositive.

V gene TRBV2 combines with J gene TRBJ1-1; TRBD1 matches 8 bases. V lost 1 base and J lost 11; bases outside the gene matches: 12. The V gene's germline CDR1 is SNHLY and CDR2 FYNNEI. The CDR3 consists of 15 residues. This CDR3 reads CASSEGGQGSMEAFF. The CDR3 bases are TGTGCCAGCAGTGAAGGTGGACAGGGATCCATGGAGGCTTTCTTT.

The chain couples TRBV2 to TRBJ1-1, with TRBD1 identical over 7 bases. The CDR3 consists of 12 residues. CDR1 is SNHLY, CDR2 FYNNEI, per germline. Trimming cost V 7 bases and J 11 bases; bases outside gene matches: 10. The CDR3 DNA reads TGTGCCAGCACCGACAGGGATCGATTGGCTTTCTTT. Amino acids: CASTDRDRLAFF.

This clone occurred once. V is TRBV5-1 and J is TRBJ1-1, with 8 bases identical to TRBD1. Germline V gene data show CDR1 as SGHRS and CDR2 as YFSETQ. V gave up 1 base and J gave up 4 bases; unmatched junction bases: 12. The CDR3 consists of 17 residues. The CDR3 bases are TGCGCCAGCAGCTTGTTTTCTGGACAGGGCCGAGCCACTGAAGCTTTCTTT. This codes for CASSLFSGQGRATEAFF.

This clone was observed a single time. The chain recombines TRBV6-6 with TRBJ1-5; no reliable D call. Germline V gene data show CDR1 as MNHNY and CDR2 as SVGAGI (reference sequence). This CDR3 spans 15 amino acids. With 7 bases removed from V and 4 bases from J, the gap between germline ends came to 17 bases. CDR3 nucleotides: TGTGCCAGCACCGAACCCAGCGGCCGAAATCAGCCCCAGCATTTT. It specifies CASTEPSGRNQPQHF.

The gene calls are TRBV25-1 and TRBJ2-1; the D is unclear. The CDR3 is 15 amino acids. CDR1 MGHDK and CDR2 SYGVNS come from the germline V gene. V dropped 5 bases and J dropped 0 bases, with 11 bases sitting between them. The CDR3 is CASSTRLSSYNEQFF. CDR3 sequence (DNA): TGTGCCAGCAGTACCAGACTGAGCTCCTACAATGAGCAGTTCTTC.

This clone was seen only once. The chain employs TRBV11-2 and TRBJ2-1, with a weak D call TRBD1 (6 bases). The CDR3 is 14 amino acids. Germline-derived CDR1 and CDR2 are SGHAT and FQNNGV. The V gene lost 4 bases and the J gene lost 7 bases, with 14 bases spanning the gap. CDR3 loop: CASSSRQESNEQFF. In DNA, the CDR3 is TGTGCCAGCAGCTCCAGACAGGAAAGTAATGAGCAGTTCTTC.

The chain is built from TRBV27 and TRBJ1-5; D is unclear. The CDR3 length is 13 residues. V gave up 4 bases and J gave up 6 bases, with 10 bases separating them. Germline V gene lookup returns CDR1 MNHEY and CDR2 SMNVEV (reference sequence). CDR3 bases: TGTGCCAGCAGTTCGGACTCCTCTCAGCCCCAGCATTTT. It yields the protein CASSSDSSQPQHF.

DNA of the CDR3: TGTGCCAGCAGCTTAGGGGGGACTAGGAACACCGGGGAGCTGTTTTTT. Its translation is CASSLGGTRNTGELFF. The chain couples TRBV11-3 to TRBJ2-2, with TRBD2 identical over 8 bases. Germline CDR1 and CDR2: SGHNT and YENEEA. CDR3 length: 16 residues. V was pared by 1 base and J by 1 base, with 2 bases of the junction left unmatched.